Shown below are 5 T cell receptor beta chains from a single sample sequenced in a study of control samples from healthy donors and cancer patients. TCRdb's copy holds only in-frame clones and misses some; the assay was immunoSEQ multiplex PCR. The sample shows 60,000 to 95,000 clones, approximately 88% of them seen only once. Sequencing was carried out using PBMCs. The receptors originated from a woman aged 45 to 65 with colorectal cancer.

The genes are TRBV2 and TRBJ2-6; D unresolved. Germline V gene data show CDR1 as SNHLY and CDR2 as FYNNEI. The CDR3 contains 15 residues. V was pared by 3 bases and J by 0 bases, with 6 bases between. CDR3 bases: TGTGCCAGCAGTGACAGAGGCTCTGGGGCCAACGTCCTGACTTTC. Amino acid sequence: CASSDRGSGANVLTF. The entire variable domain, with the rest obtained from reference TRBV2 and TRBJ2-6, is as follows: EPEVTQTPSHQVTQMGQEVILRCVPISNHLYFYWYRQILGQKVEFLVSFYNNEISEKSEIFDDQFSVERPDGSNFTLKIRSTKLEDSAMYFCASSDRGSGANVLTFGAGSRLTVL.

CDR3 region: CASSLEGAYSPNEQFF. The CDR3 nucleotides read TGCGCCAGCAGCTTGGAGGGGGCGTATTCCCCAAATGAGCAGTTCTTC. This chain connects TRBV5-1 to TRBJ2-1, with 7 bases matching TRBD1. This CDR3 comprises 16 residues. V was clipped by 0 bases and J by 7 bases; unmatched bases: 10. The germline V gene has CDR1 SGHRS and CDR2 YFSETQ.

The rearrangement uses TRBV12-3 or TRBV12-4 and TRBJ1-2; TRBD1 matches at 8 bases. J lost 8 bases, V lost 5 bases, and 4 bases had no gene match. There are 12 residues in the CDR3. DNA of the CDR3: TGTGCCAGCAGTCCGGACAGGGTGGGCTACACCTTC. Amino acids: CASSPDRVGYTF.

This sequence joins TRBV6-2 or TRBV6-3 and TRBJ1-6; possibly TRBD1 for D (5 bases). Germline lookup yields CDR1 MNHEY and CDR2 SVGEGT. The length of the CDR3 is 14 residues. V was shortened by 7 bases and J by 9 bases, with 16 bases between the two germline ends. The CDR3 sequence: CASTPGRQGSPLHF. DNA for the CDR3: TGTGCCAGCACCCCCGGTCGTCAGGGTTCACCCCTCCACTTT.

V is TRBV6-2 or TRBV6-3 and J is TRBJ2-1; D not certain. The CDR3 sequence is 12 residues long. Germline CDR1 is MNHEY and CDR2 is SVGEGT. Trimming removed 2 bases at V and 10 bases at J, with 9 bases between. The CDR3 DNA follows: TGTGCCAGCAGTTACAGGCGAGGAGAGCAGTTCTTC. Amino acids: CASSYRRGEQFF.